This paragraph covers one T cell receptor beta chain sequence. Its cognate antigen is unknown. V lost 2 bases, J lost 5 bases, and 2 bases stayed unmatched. The CDR3 length is 13 residues. CDR1 and CDR2 from the germline V gene are MGHDK and SYGVNS. Regarding the study as a whole: The larger cohort examined one V-J beta rearrangement, not whole repertoires.

Each CDR3 protein gets one entry after TCRdb re-called the 5' RACE reads with MiXCR. The repertoire has under 6,500 distinct CDR3 sequences, 34% of them found once; the top ten carry 4.5% to 7%. Naive CD4+ T cells were purified with Tregs depleted by CD25. The chain joins TRBV25-1 to TRBJ2-5; 7 nucleotides match TRBD2. The sequencing input was naive CD4+ T cells sorted from a lymph node. Described subset: naive CD4+ T cells, CD4+CD45RA+CD25-. The receptor comes from a female donor with breast cancer. CDR3 amino acids: CASSENGRETQYF. Written as DNA, the CDR3 is TGTGCCAGCAGTGAAAACGGGAGGGAGACCCAGTACTTC.